These T cell receptor beta chains were read from a single sample in a study of blood T cells in healthy people across ages. Each CDR3 protein is one row after TCRdb ran MiXCR on the 5' RACE reads. The sample lists more than 800,000 distinct CDR3 sequences; about 30% were seen once. Sequenced sample: blood. The receptors here all came from a woman older than 75 in good health. Each CDR3 is given with its conserved first and last residue. The order of the fields is clone size, J gene, V gene, CDR3 length, D gene, CDR3 DNA, CDR3 protein. The D gene is left open where the match is weak. The size of a clone is reported for some rows only, either as once, few or many, or as a class for expanded clones.

size: many; J: TRBJ1-2; V: TRBV20-1; length: 12; D: TRBD1; DNA: TGCAGTGCTAGCAGGACAGGGGAGGGCTACACCTTC; CDR3: CSASRTGEGYTF
size: many; J: TRBJ2-3; V: TRBV11-2; length: 15; D: -; DNA: TGTGCCAGCAGCTTAGATGGAAAGGGCACAGATACGCAGTATTTT; CDR3: CASSLDGKGTDTQYF
size: -; J: TRBJ2-3; V: TRBV20-1; length: 16; D: -; DNA: TGCAGTGTTAGCGGGGACCCGGACAGGACCACAGATACGCAGTATTTT; CDR3: CSVSGDPDRTTDTQYF
size: few; J: TRBJ1-6; V: TRBV6-2/TRBV6-3; length: 15; D: TRBD1; DNA: TGTGCCAGCAGAGTTGCCGGGACAGGGAATTCACCCCTCCACTTT; CDR3: CASRVAGTGNSPLHF
size: -; J: TRBJ1-5; V: TRBV2; length: 15; D: TRBD1; DNA: TGTGCCAGCAGGACGGGACAGGGTCTTGGACAGCCCCAGCATTTT; CDR3: CASRTGQGLGQPQHF
size: many; J: TRBJ2-5; V: TRBV29-1; length: 13; D: -; DNA: TGCAGCGTTGTGCTGGGACGCCAAGAGACCCAGTACTTC; CDR3: CSVVLGRQETQYF
size: many; J: TRBJ2-1; V: TRBV28; length: 16; D: TRBD1; DNA: TGTGCCAGCAGTTTATTCGGACAGGGGGCCAACAATGAGCAGTTCTTC; CDR3: CASSLFGQGANNEQFF
size: many; J: TRBJ2-7; V: TRBV18; length: 13; D: TRBD1; DNA: TGTGCCAGCTCAGCCGGGACAGACTACGAGCAGTACTTC; CDR3: CASSAGTDYEQYF
size: -; J: TRBJ1-5; V: TRBV5-1; length: 15; D: -; DNA: TGCGCCAGCAGCCTGGACAGTCCTAGCAATCAGCCCCAGCATTTT; CDR3: CASSLDSPSNQPQHF
size: -; J: TRBJ2-1; V: TRBV4-1; length: 14; D: TRBD2; DNA: TGCGCCAGCAGCCCCCCGGGACTATTCCATGAGCAGTTCTTC; CDR3: CASSPPGLFHEQFF
size: -; J: TRBJ1-1; V: TRBV5-1; length: 13; D: TRBD1; DNA: TGCGCCAGCTTGGGGCCAGGGGGCACTGAAGCTTTCTTT; CDR3: CASLGPGGTEAFF
size: -; J: TRBJ2-1; V: TRBV7-6; length: 16; D: TRBD2; DNA: TGTGCCAGCAGCCGCCTCCTAGCGGGGGCTTACAATGAGCAGTTCTTC; CDR3: CASSRLLAGAYNEQFF
size: -; J: TRBJ1-5; V: TRBV20-1; length: 16; D: TRBD1; DNA: TGCAGTGCTAGGGACAGGGGGCGTTTGAGCAAACAGCCCCAGCATTTT; CDR3: CSARDRGRLSKQPQHF
size: few; J: TRBJ2-1; V: TRBV6-2/TRBV6-3; length: 15; D: TRBD2; DNA: TGTGCCAGCAGTTACCCAAGCGGGGGGAGGAATGAGCAGTTCTTC; CDR3: CASSYPSGGRNEQFF
size: -; J: TRBJ2-2; V: TRBV24-1; length: 15; D: -; DNA: TGTGCCACCAGTGATCCCCGTAGGGGGTCCGGGGAGCTGTTTTTT; CDR3: CATSDPRRGSGELFF
size: -; J: TRBJ1-2; V: TRBV20-1; length: 15; D: TRBD1; DNA: TGCAGTGCTAGTGGTGGGCCAGGGGGCGGGAGGGGCTACACCTTC; CDR3: CSASGGPGGGRGYTF
size: many; J: TRBJ2-7; V: TRBV11-1; length: 15; D: -; DNA: TGTGCCAGCAGCTTAACGTGGGGCGACAGATACGAGCAGTACTTC; CDR3: CASSLTWGDRYEQYF
size: -; J: TRBJ2-3; V: TRBV29-1; length: 14; D: TRBD2; DNA: TGCAGCGTTGAAGGGAAGGGACTAGCAGGGAGTGTGTATTTT; CDR3: CSVEGKGLAGSVYF
size: -; J: TRBJ2-7; V: TRBV6-1; length: 21; D: TRBD2; DNA: TGTGCCAGCAGTGGCCGGGACCGACGGACTAGCGGGAGTGTGAGGGCCTACGAGCAGTACTTC; CDR3: CASSGRDRRTSGSVRAYEQYF
size: many; J: TRBJ1-2; V: TRBV29-1; length: 18; D: -; DNA: TGCAGCGTTGAAGATAAGTCTCACGGGGCCCGAATCAGCTATGGCTACACCTTC; CDR3: CSVEDKSHGARISYGYTF
size: -; J: TRBJ2-3; V: TRBV29-1; length: 11; D: -; DNA: TGCAGCGCAAGAGCCCCAGATACGCAGTATTTT; CDR3: CSARAPDTQYF
size: few; J: TRBJ2-7; V: TRBV20-1; length: 14; D: TRBD2; DNA: TGCAGTGCTAGGTCCGGGGGGTCCTACAATGAGCAGTACTTC; CDR3: CSARSGGSYNEQYF
size: few; J: TRBJ1-4; V: TRBV6-5; length: 13; D: -; DNA: TGTGCCAGCAGTTACGGTTCAGCAGAAAAACTGTTTTTT; CDR3: CASSYGSAEKLFF
size: -; J: TRBJ2-5; V: TRBV11-2; length: 17; D: TRBD2; DNA: TGTGCCAGCAGCTCCCGGACTAGCGGGGGGCCCGCAGAGACCCAGTACTTC; CDR3: CASSSRTSGGPAETQYF
size: many; J: TRBJ2-7; V: TRBV29-1; length: 13; D: TRBD1; DNA: TGCAGCGTGGGGACAGGGAGAAGCTACGAGCAGTACTTC; CDR3: CSVGTGRSYEQYF
size: many; J: TRBJ1-1; V: TRBV12-3/TRBV12-4; length: 14; D: -; DNA: TGTGCCAGCAGACCCCATACTTCAGAGGGGGAAGCTTTCTTT; CDR3: CASRPHTSEGEAFF
size: -; J: TRBJ1-5; V: TRBV7-8; length: 15; D: -; DNA: TGTGCCAGCAGCTCGGTTGGTCAGGGCAATCAGCCCCAGCATTTT; CDR3: CASSSVGQGNQPQHF
size: many; J: TRBJ2-6; V: TRBV12-3/TRBV12-4; length: 22; D: -; DNA: TGTGCCAGCAGTAACCGGATCCCGGGACTCTTCTACAACTACTCTGGGGCCAACGTCCTGACTTTC; CDR3: CASSNRIPGLFYNYSGANVLTF
size: -; J: TRBJ1-1; V: TRBV13; length: 14; D: TRBD1; DNA: TGTGCCAGCAGCATCGTAGACAGGGGAGCTGAAGCTTTCTTT; CDR3: CASSIVDRGAEAFF
size: many; J: TRBJ2-7; V: TRBV20-1; length: 14; D: TRBD2; DNA: TGCAGTGCTAAAAGCGGGGGGGGGACCCGCGAGCAGTACTTC; CDR3: CSAKSGGGTREQYF
size: -; J: TRBJ1-5; V: TRBV7-2; length: 15; D: TRBD1; DNA: TGTGCCAGCAGCTTAATAGGACAGGGCAATCAGCCCCAGCATTTT; CDR3: CASSLIGQGNQPQHF
size: -; J: TRBJ2-5; V: TRBV6-1; length: 15; D: -; DNA: TGTGCCAGCAGTGAAGCTGGAATCACGCAAGAGACCCAGTACTTC; CDR3: CASSEAGITQETQYF
size: many; J: TRBJ1-5; V: TRBV15; length: 18; D: -; DNA: TGTGCCACCAGCAGAGATTTGACCCCTGGTCGGAGCAATCAGCCCCAGCATTTT; CDR3: CATSRDLTPGRSNQPQHF
size: many; J: TRBJ2-1; V: TRBV20-1; length: 14; D: -; DNA: TGCAGAGTTAGGATTGGGGCGGCATACAATGAGCAGTTCTTC; CDR3: CRVRIGAAYNEQFF
size: -; J: TRBJ1-2; V: TRBV20-1; length: 12; D: -; DNA: TGCAGTGCTAGTGTGGGTCGGTATGGCTACACCTTC; CDR3: CSASVGRYGYTF
size: -; J: TRBJ2-7; V: TRBV6-1; length: 12; D: TRBD2; DNA: TGTGCCAGCGCTAGCGGAGGGTACGAGCAGTACTTC; CDR3: CASASGGYEQYF
size: many; J: TRBJ2-3; V: TRBV20-1; length: 16; D: TRBD2; DNA: TGCAGTGCTAAGGGGGTTAGCGGGGGGATTCCAGATACGCAGTATTTT; CDR3: CSAKGVSGGIPDTQYF
size: -; J: TRBJ1-1; V: TRBV25-1; length: 17; D: TRBD1; DNA: TGTGCCAGCAGTGGGATCGGACAGGGTCATCGGAACACTGAAGCTTTCTTT; CDR3: CASSGIGQGHRNTEAFF
size: -; J: TRBJ2-7; V: TRBV6-5; length: 16; D: TRBD1; DNA: TGTGCCAGCAGTTACTCGGGGGACAGGGGGCCCTACGAGCAGTACTTC; CDR3: CASSYSGDRGPYEQYF
size: few; J: TRBJ2-7; V: TRBV10-3; length: 14; D: -; DNA: TGTGCCATCAGTGAGGGGCTAAGGGCAGGCGAGCAGTACTTC; CDR3: CAISEGLRAGEQYF
size: many; J: TRBJ2-1; V: TRBV7-9; length: 16; D: -; DNA: TGTGCCAGCAGTCGACGGAAGGGGATGACCTACAATGAGCAGTTCTTC; CDR3: CASSRRKGMTYNEQFF
size: many; J: TRBJ1-1; V: TRBV5-5; length: 14; D: -; DNA: TGTGCCAGCAGCTTTCGGACGGGGAACACTGAAGCTTTCTTT; CDR3: CASSFRTGNTEAFF
size: many; J: TRBJ2-5; V: TRBV5-1; length: 15; D: -; DNA: TGCGCCAGCAGCTTGGCGGGACTGGCGAGTGAGACCCAGTACTTC; CDR3: CASSLAGLASETQYF
size: -; J: TRBJ2-3; V: TRBV9; length: 16; D: TRBD2; DNA: TGTGCCAGCAGCCCAAGGATAGCGGGAGTAGCAGATACGCAGTATTTT; CDR3: CASSPRIAGVADTQYF
size: many; J: TRBJ1-4; V: TRBV6-6; length: 14; D: -; DNA: TGTGCCAGCAGATCGACAGCAACTAATGAAAAACTGTTTTTT; CDR3: CASRSTATNEKLFF
size: many; J: TRBJ2-3; V: TRBV4-3; length: 16; D: TRBD2; DNA: TGCGCCAGCAGCCAAGGGCCAGCGGGAGACACAGATACGCAGTATTTT; CDR3: CASSQGPAGDTDTQYF
size: many; J: TRBJ1-2; V: TRBV28; length: 12; D: -; DNA: TGTGCCAGCAGTTCGGACCTCTATGGCTACACCTTC; CDR3: CASSSDLYGYTF
size: -; J: TRBJ1-1; V: TRBV20-1; length: 15; D: TRBD1; DNA: TGCAGTGCTCACCTCCCGGGACAGGGAGGAACTGAAGCTTTCTTT; CDR3: CSAHLPGQGGTEAFF
size: -; J: TRBJ2-3; V: TRBV24-1; length: 16; D: -; DNA: TGTGCCACCAGTGATTTGGTGAAAGCCGGCGCAGATACGCAGTATTTT; CDR3: CATSDLVKAGADTQYF
size: -; J: TRBJ1-1; V: TRBV12-3/TRBV12-4; length: 15; D: TRBD1; DNA: TGTGCCAGCAGCCAAAGACAGGGGGAGACCACTGAAGCTTTCTTT; CDR3: CASSQRQGETTEAFF
size: many; J: TRBJ1-2; V: TRBV9; length: 15; D: -; DNA: TGTGCCAGCAGCGTAAGGGAGGTATCTAACTATGGCTACACCTTC; CDR3: CASSVREVSNYGYTF
size: -; J: TRBJ2-7; V: TRBV18; length: 10; D: TRBD1; DNA: TGTGCGGACAGGACCTACGAGCAGTACTTC; CDR3: CADRTYEQYF